The subject of this entry is one T cell receptor beta chain. Germline loops: CDR1 LGHNA, CDR2 YSLEER. The CDR3 is made up of 17 amino acids. V lost 2 bases, J lost 3 bases, and 8 bases stayed unmatched. This record comes from a study of shared clonotypes between healthy human individuals. Study background: Per-donor plates numbered three CD4 naive, three CD4 memory, two CD8 naive and one CD8 memory.

The repertoire was sequenced with immunoSEQ multiplex PCR; TCRdb's copy has only in-frame clones and lacks some. The sample lists around 1.4 million clones, 98% to 99% occurring once. The material sequenced was naive CD4+ T cells sorted from blood. Subset given: CD45RA+ positively selected. The source is a man aged 25-40 years in good health. The rearrangement links TRBV4-3 to TRBJ2-5; 11 nucleotides align to TRBD2. CDR3 in amino acids: CASSQLPSGRSEETQYF. The CDR3 DNA follows: TGCGCCAGCAGCCAATTGCCTAGCGGGAGGTCAGAAGAGACCCAGTACTTC.